In its sample, the clone carrying this TCR beta chain was seen many times. Its antigen is as yet unknown. These data are taken from a study of post-analysis software for immune sequencing data. The study, taken as a whole, reports: Controls significantly exceeded multiple sclerosis patients in normalized Chao1 diversity.

Unique molecular identifiers were built into the TCR beta cDNA libraries. One entry per CDR3 protein results from TCRdb running MiXCR on the PCR reads. The sample has about 540,000 distinct CDR3 sequences, approximately 31% seen once. The sequenced sample consisted of blood. The sequence was collected from a girl younger than 18 with multiple sclerosis.

Here the CDR3 reads CASSSPLIYEQYF. The CDR3 nucleotides read TGTGCCAGCAGCTCCCCTCTAATCTACGAGCAGTACTTC. The chain carries TRBV11-2 and TRBJ2-7; no definite D call. The CDR3 has 13 residues. With 4 bases removed from V and 3 bases from J, the gap between germline ends came to 10 bases. The germline CDR1 and CDR2 sequences are SGHAT and FQNNGV.